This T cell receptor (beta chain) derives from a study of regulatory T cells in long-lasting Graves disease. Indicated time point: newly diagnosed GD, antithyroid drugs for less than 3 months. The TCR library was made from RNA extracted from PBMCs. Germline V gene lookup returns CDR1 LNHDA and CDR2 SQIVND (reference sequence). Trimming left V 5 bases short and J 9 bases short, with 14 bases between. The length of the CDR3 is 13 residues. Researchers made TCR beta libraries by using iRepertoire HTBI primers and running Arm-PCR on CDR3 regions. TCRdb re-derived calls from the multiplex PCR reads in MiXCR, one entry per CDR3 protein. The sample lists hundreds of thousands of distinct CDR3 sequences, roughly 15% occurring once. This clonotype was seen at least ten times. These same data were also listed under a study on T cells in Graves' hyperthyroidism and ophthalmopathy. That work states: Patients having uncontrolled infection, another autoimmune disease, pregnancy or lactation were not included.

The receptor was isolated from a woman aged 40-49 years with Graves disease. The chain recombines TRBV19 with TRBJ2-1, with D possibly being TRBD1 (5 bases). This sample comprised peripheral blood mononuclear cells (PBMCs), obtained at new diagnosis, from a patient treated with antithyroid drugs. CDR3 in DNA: TGTGCCAGTAGTTCCCAGGGAATCGGTGAGCAGTTCTTC. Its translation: CASSSQGIGEQFF. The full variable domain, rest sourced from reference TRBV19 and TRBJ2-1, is DGGITQSPKYLFRKEGQNVTLSCEQNLNHDAMYWYRQDPGQGLRLIYYSQIVNDFQKGDIAEGYSVSREKKESFPLTVTSAQKNPTAFYLCASSSQGIGEQFFGPGTRLTVL.